Included here is one T cell receptor (beta chain) sequence, with context. This clonotype has just a few counts. Its antigen remains undetermined. No much larger clone is present one base from it, and per-base qualities are unavailable. CDR1 is given as SGHTA and CDR2 as FQGNSA, both from the germline V gene. The V and J ends are trimmed by 3 bases and 8 bases, leaving 9 bases between them. The cysteine opens and the phenylalanine closes a CDR3 of 12 amino acids. The kept DNA is CDR3 alone, 36 bases in frame from the first base. Receptors were amplified or captured by 5' RACE. Sequenced using a NextSeq 500. The TCR library protocol attached a unique molecular identifier to each TCR cDNA molecule to allow correction of PCR and sequencing errors. The paper's processing steps were these. TCR identification, UMI-based error correction and CDR3 extraction were performed with Decombinator tools. TCRs above a frequency of 2 per 1,000, corresponding to the top 1% of the tumor frequency distribution, were defined as expanded. Each repertoire was subsampled 100 times to 5,000 TCRs, after which Renyi diversity was computed with the R vegan package. To build CDR3 similarity networks, amino acid triplet string-kernel similarity was used, and CDR3s were connected when their pairwise similarity was above 0.82. The public reads were reanalyzed by TCRdb: fastp trimming at Q25, MiXCR alignment, in-frame beta chains only. Rows merge per CDR3 protein into single entries with the most common DNA and genes. The V and J calls and clone size are TCRdb's, not the authors'. This sample comprises around 44,000 distinct CDR3 sequences, about 11% of them detected only once. The top ten clonotypes cover approximately 17% of the sample.

The data stem from a study of spatial heterogeneity in lung cancer (dated by TCRdb to the late 2010s). Study-level background: Samples were obtained from about 75 patients with early-stage, untreated non-small cell lung cancer from the lung TRACERx cohort. Follow-up PBMC samples were sequenced whenever available, with a median time to follow-up of 2 to 3 years after resection. Beta-chain transcripts were consistently detected in greater numbers than alpha-chain transcripts, which likely reflects a higher abundance of beta-chain transcripts. In the raw uncorrected reads, each unique combination of TCR and UMI appeared on average more than ten times. In non-small cell lung cancer, the study quantitatively compared TCR alpha and beta repertoires across several tumor regions, matched nontumor lung, and blood. The study linked features of the TCR repertoire to counts of nonsynonymous mutations, which were determined by whole-exome sequencing of tumor tissue. At surgery, 220 tumor regions, 61 to 75 matched nontumor lung samples and more than 50 PBMC samples were TCR-sequenced for both alpha and beta chains.

Results and caveats for the whole study, not just this receptor: Additional single-cell paired TCR alpha and beta sequencing was considered necessary to confirm, at a functional level, the hypothesis that regional TCRs recognize regional mutations. Ubiquitous expanded tumor TCRs were detected in blood more often at tumor resection than at routine follow-up. Only around 14 patients were included in the comparisons of baseline and follow-up blood repertoires.

Reading the label with the study, this specimen's time point is: blood at routine non-recurrence follow-up after resection. Without any cell sorting, TCR sequencing was performed on whole RNA extracted either from tumor and nontumor lung tissue or from cryopreserved PBMC samples. Only patients with enough RNA available from two or more tumor regions were chosen for TCR sequencing. Material: PBMCs, obtained at follow-up. This receptor was obtained from a female donor with early-stage non-small cell lung cancer. This chain joins TRBV7-2 to TRBJ2-3; the D gene cannot be resolved reliably. The sequenced DNA is TGTGCCAGCAGCTTGTCACTTCTTACGCAGTATTTT. Translated, it reads CASSLSLLTQYF.